The next 29 T cell receptor beta chains were all read from a single sample in a study of early T cells in non-severe SARS-CoV-2 infection. Each CDR3 protein gets one entry after TCRdb re-called the 5' RACE reads with MiXCR. The top ten clones hold roughly 9.8% of a sample with 75,000 or so distinct CDR3 sequences, 14% to 15% of them seen once. Source material: whole blood. The source of these receptors is an adult who was a healthcare worker with PCR-confirmed SARS-CoV-2 infection or an uninfected control (not recorded which).

J is TRBJ2-2 and V is TRBV28, with 9 bases lining up with TRBD1. V dropped 6 bases and J dropped 5; count of bases not matched to a gene: 1. The CDR3 loop spans 13 amino acids. Germline V lookup: CDR1 MDHEN, CDR2 SYDVKM. In DNA form, the CDR3 reads TGTGCCAGCAGGACAGGGGGGACCGGGGAGCTGTTTTTT. Translating it yields CASRTGGTGELFF.

The V and J genes are TRBV20-1 and TRBJ2-3; D is possibly TRBD2 (5 bases). The germline V and J ends were trimmed by 0 bases and 1 base, with 11 bases remaining between them. The CDR3 totals 15 residues. Germline V lookup: CDR1 DFQATT, CDR2 SNEGSKA (reference sequence). CDR3 in amino acids: CSARDPRRGTDTQYF. The CDR3 nucleotides are TGCAGTGCTAGAGATCCTCGGCGGGGCACAGATACGCAGTATTTT.

The rearrangement links TRBV29-1 to TRBJ1-2; possibly TRBD1 for D (5 bases). The CDR3 has 15 residues. CDR1 and CDR2 from the germline V gene are SQVTM and ANQGSEA. V shed 0 bases and J shed 1 base, with 12 bases lying between them. The CDR3 coding sequence is TGCAGCGTTGAAGATCACGGGGGAATTAACTATGGCTACACCTTC. As protein: CSVEDHGGINYGYTF.

This sequence joins TRBV28 and TRBJ1-2; D is possibly TRBD1 (6 bases). The CDR3 has 16 amino acids. V gave up 5 bases and J gave up 2 bases, with 18 bases separating them. Germline CDR1 and CDR2: MDHEN and SYDVKM. CDR3 in DNA: TGTGCCAGCAGTCCCCAGGGGATTCAGGGGAACTATGGCTACACCTTC. Encoded protein: CASSPQGIQGNYGYTF.

The gene calls are TRBV20-1 and TRBJ2-1; TRBD2 is a possible D gene (6 bases). CDR3 size: 14 residues. V was clipped by 3 bases and J by 7 bases, with 16 bases between them. The germline V gene has CDR1 DFQATT and CDR2 SNEGSKA (reference sequence). The CDR3 DNA reads TGCAGTGCTAGTATTGCGGGGAGAAGGAATGAGCAGTTCTTC. As protein: CSASIAGRRNEQFF.

A few counts support this clonotype. The CDR3 DNA reads as TGTGCCAGCAGCTTGGGAGGGGGCAGCGCCGGGGAGCTGTTTTTT. Its protein product is CASSLGGGSAGELFF. The genes are TRBV5-4 and TRBJ2-2; 7 bases align to TRBD1. This CDR3 contains 15 residues. Germline V CDR1 and CDR2: SGHNT, YYREEE (reference sequence). The ends lost 0 bases at V and 6 bases at J; junction bases unmatched: 5. The full variable domain, completed using reference TRBV5-4 and TRBJ2-2, is ETGVTQSPTHLIKTRGQQVTLRCSSQSGHNTVSWYQQALGQGPQFIFQYYREEENGRGNFPPRFSGLQFPNYSSELNVNALELDDSALYLCASSLGGGSAGELFFGEGSRLTVL.

The chain uses TRBV10-3 and TRBJ2-2; tentatively, D is TRBD2 (6 bases). Germline CDR1 is ENHRY and CDR2 is SYGVKD. V was shortened by 2 bases and J by 9 bases, with 10 bases between the two germline ends. The CDR3 has 13 residues. The CDR3 loop reads CAISEGTSWELFF. The CDR3 DNA sequence: TGTGCCATCAGTGAGGGGACTTCGTGGGAGCTGTTTTTT.

The chain has TRBV10-3 and TRBJ2-7; 7 nucleotides line up with TRBD2. Per the germline V gene, CDR1 is ENHRY and CDR2 is SYGVKD. V shed 3 bases and J 13 bases; nucleotides not matched to a gene: 18. This CDR3 contains 15 residues. The CDR3 loop reads CAISDISSGSPTLYF. DNA of the CDR3: TGTGCCATCAGTGATATCTCTAGCGGATCCCCGACCCTCTACTTC.

The V and J genes are TRBV5-1 and TRBJ2-4, with D possibly being TRBD1 (6 bases). V was shortened by 0 bases and J by 6 bases, with 16 bases between the two germline ends. This CDR3 has 16 residues. In germline, CDR1 is SGHRS, CDR2 YFSETQ. CDR3 coding DNA: TGCGCCAGCAGCTTGGACGGGACATCTTTCTCAAACATTCAGTACTTC. Translated, it gives CASSLDGTSFSNIQYF.

V and J are TRBV5-1 and TRBJ1-5, with D perhaps TRBD1 (6 bases). V was shortened by 1 base and J by 7 bases, with 12 bases between the two germline ends. The CDR3 loop spans 14 amino acids. The germline CDR1 and CDR2 sequences are SGHRS and YFSETQ. Here the CDR3 DNA reads TGCGCCAGCAGCTTGATCGGGGGCGGACAGCCCCAGCATTTT. The encoded protein is CASSLIGGGQPQHF.

The sample holds a few counts of this clonotype. This chain connects TRBV18 to TRBJ2-5, with D hard to call. With 6 bases removed from V and 5 bases from J, the gap between germline ends came to 16 bases. Germline V lookup: CDR1 KGHSH, CDR2 LQKENI. This CDR3 comprises 14 residues. CDR3 coding DNA: TGTGCCAGCTCCGAAACTCCGTCCGGGGAGACCCAGTACTTC. Protein product: CASSETPSGETQYF.

This clonotype has at least ten counts. The chain joins TRBV28 to TRBJ2-1; TRBD1 agrees at 7 bases. In germline, CDR1 is MDHEN, CDR2 SYDVKM. The V and J ends lost 5 bases and 4 bases, in that order; junction bases with no gene match: 11. The CDR3 has 16 amino acids. This CDR3 reads CASSTYRGAGYNEQFF. In DNA form, the CDR3 reads TGTGCCAGCAGTACATACAGGGGCGCGGGTTACAATGAGCAGTTCTTC.

The V and J genes are TRBV11-2 and TRBJ2-3, with D uncertain. The germline V gene encodes CDR1 SGHAT and CDR2 FQNNGV. This CDR3 has 15 amino acids. The V end was cut by 1 base, the J end by 8 bases, with 16 bases between. The CDR3 nucleotides read TGTGCCAGCAGCTTAGCGCTCCTAAGCCATACTACGCAGTATTTT. It codes for CASSLALLSHTTQYF.

This clonotype appeared many times. The rearrangement joins TRBV9 to TRBJ2-3; D ambiguous. The germline V gene encodes CDR1 SGDLS and CDR2 YYNGEE. The CDR3 is 15 residues long. The germline V and J ends were trimmed by 1 base and 5 bases, with 14 bases remaining between them. CDR3 DNA: TGTGCCAGCAGCGTAACCCCTGGACGGGTAGATACGCAGTATTTT. Its protein is CASSVTPGRVDTQYF.

This clonotype was seen a few times. This chain's CDR3 is CASRYQGYSYEQYF. In DNA form, the CDR3 reads TGTGCCAGCAGGTACCAGGGTTACTCCTACGAGCAGTACTTC. V usage is TRBV2 and J usage is TRBJ2-7, with TRBD1 as a possible D gene (5 bases). The CDR3 is made up of 14 amino acids. V lost 6 bases, J lost 0 bases, and 12 bases lay in between. From germline, CDR1 is SNHLY and CDR2 FYNNEI. Supplemented by reference TRBV2 and TRBJ2-7, the full variable domain reads EPEVTQTPSHQVTQMGQEVILRCVPISNHLYFYWYRQILGQKVEFLVSFYNNEISEKSEIFDDQFSVERPDGSNFTLKIRSTKLEDSAMYFCASRYQGYSYEQYFGPGTRLTVT.

This clonotype has only a few counts. The J gene is TRBJ1-5, the V gene TRBV2, with TRBD1 as a possible D gene (6 bases). This CDR3 is built from 13 residues. Germline V gene data show CDR1 as SNHLY and CDR2 as FYNNEI. V lost 2 bases to trimming and J lost 6 bases, with 8 bases between them. The CDR3 protein is CASSEKGVQPQHF. CDR3 coding DNA: TGTGCCAGCAGTGAAAAGGGGGTTCAGCCCCAGCATTTT.

This sequence joins TRBV5-1 and TRBJ1-3; possibly TRBD1 for D (6 bases). Trimming took off 1 base at V and 3 bases at J, with 11 bases between the two ends. The CDR3 runs to 15 residues. The germline CDR1 and CDR2 sequences are SGHRS and YFSETQ. The chain's CDR3 is CASSLIPGDGNTIYF. As DNA, the CDR3 is TGCGCCAGCAGCTTGATTCCAGGGGATGGAAACACCATATATTTT.

This chain links TRBV6-2 or TRBV6-3 with TRBJ2-3, with D unresolved. CDR1 is MNHEY, CDR2 SVGEGT, per germline. Trimming stripped 2 bases from V and 0 bases from J, with 3 bases between. This CDR3 region has 13 residues. The CDR3 DNA reads as TGTGCCAGCAGTTACGGGAGCACAGATACGCAGTATTTT. Translating it yields CASSYGSTDTQYF.

V usage is TRBV28 and J usage is TRBJ1-5; D not resolved. V lost 5 bases, J lost 3 bases, and 14 bases lay in between. The CDR3 loop spans 15 amino acids. Germline CDR1 reads MDHEN; CDR2 reads SYDVKM. CDR3 DNA sequence: TGTGCCAGCAGTCTCGCGGGCCTGTTCAATCAGCCCCAGCATTTT. It specifies CASSLAGLFNQPQHF. The variable domain in full, with the rest retrieved from reference TRBV28 and TRBJ1-5, is DVKVTQSSRYLVKRTGEKVFLECVQDMDHENMFWYRQDPGLGLRLIYFSYDVKMKEKGDIPEGYSVSREKKERFSLILESASTNQTSMYLCASSLAGLFNQPQHFGDGTRLSIL.

This clonotype was detected ten times or more. The V call is TRBV12-3 or TRBV12-4, the J call TRBJ1-5, with unresolved D. Trimming pared 6 bases from V and 7 bases from J, leaving 22 bases between. The CDR3 is made up of 16 amino acids. This chain's CDR3 is CASSPTGSLVGQPQHF. The CDR3 DNA reads as TGTGCCAGCAGCCCTACGGGGAGTCTCGTAGGCCAGCCCCAGCATTTT.

This clonotype turned up a few times. The chain recombines TRBV12-3 or TRBV12-4 with TRBJ2-3, with TRBD2 matching 8 bases. V gave up 7 bases and J gave up 2 bases; unmatched junction bases: 8. The CDR3 is 15 residues long. The DNA for the CDR3 is TGTGCCAGCACCCCGAGCGGGGGCTTCACAGATACGCAGTATTTT. Its protein is CASTPSGGFTDTQYF.

This clonotype was found many times. The V and J genes are TRBV12-3 or TRBV12-4 and TRBJ1-1; D possibly corresponds to TRBD1 (5 bases). The CDR3 has 14 residues. V was pared by 7 bases and J by 3 bases, with 15 bases between. The CDR3 DNA is TGTGCCAGCACCACCCTCTTAGGGGACACTGAAGCTTTCTTT. Protein: CASTTLLGDTEAFF.

This clonotype has more than one count but fewer than ten. V and J are TRBV4-1 and TRBJ2-1; TRBD2 aligns across 8 bases. The V segment lost 3 bases and the J segment 4 bases; nucleotides outside the gene matches: 11. The CDR3 sequence is 17 residues long. In germline, CDR1 is MGHRA, CDR2 YSYEKL. CDR3: CASSQSPFRGGYNEQFF. The DNA for the CDR3 is TGCGCCAGCAGCCAGTCCCCTTTCCGGGGGGGGTACAATGAGCAGTTCTTC.

There are many counts of this clonotype. This sequence joins TRBV6-6 and TRBJ1-3, with TRBD1 matching over 7 bases. The V segment lost 6 bases and the J segment 0 bases; nucleotides outside the gene matches: 2. The CDR3 spans 14 residues. CDR1 MNHNY and CDR2 SVGAGI come from the germline V gene (reference sequence). CDR3 amino acids: CASSPGGSGNTIYF. In DNA, the CDR3 is TGTGCCAGCAGCCCAGGGGGCTCTGGAAACACCATATATTTT.

Only a few counts were recorded for this clonotype. The chain recombines TRBV11-2 with TRBJ1-3; the D gene is possibly TRBD1 (5 bases). Germline CDR1 SGHAT, CDR2 FQNNGV. V lost 0 bases and J lost 4, with 22 bases in between. This CDR3 spans 19 amino acids. This chain's CDR3 is CASSLDRVFQGARGNTIYF. In DNA form, the CDR3 reads TGTGCCAGCAGCTTAGATCGGGTTTTTCAGGGCGCGCGAGGAAACACCATATATTTT.

This clonotype was counted ten times or more. One end of the junction is discordant with germline, which a read error may explain. The chain links TRBV2 to TRBJ2-7; D uncertain. This CDR3 has 16 residues. Germline-derived CDR1 and CDR2 are SNHLY and FYNNEI. The CDR3 here is CASSVWGADRSNEQYF. As DNA, the CDR3 is TGTGCCAGCAGTGTATGGGGTGCGGACCGCTCCAACGAGCAGTACTTC.

Only a few counts were recorded for this clonotype. The chain combines TRBV7-3 with TRBJ2-3, with D unresolved. This CDR3 contains 13 residues. Trimming shortened V by 1 base and J by 5 bases, and 7 bases separated the two germline ends. Germline lookup yields CDR1 SGHTA and CDR2 FQGTGA. The CDR3 sequence: CASSLRKGDTQYF. CDR3 nucleotide sequence: TGTGCCAGCAGCTTAAGAAAAGGAGATACGCAGTATTTT.

The sample holds a few counts of this clonotype. This rearrangement joins TRBV7-8 to TRBJ1-1; the match to TRBD1 covers 9 bases. V shed 6 bases and J 4 bases; nucleotides not matched to a gene: 6. The CDR3 totals 14 residues. Per germline, CDR1 SGHVS and CDR2 FQNEAQ. This CDR3 reads CASRPRTGVTEAFF. DNA of the CDR3: TGTGCCAGCAGGCCAAGGACAGGGGTCACTGAAGCTTTCTTT.

The chain combines TRBV7-8 with TRBJ1-4; a weak D match, TRBD1 (6 bases). The V end lost 4 bases, the J end lost 4 bases, and 13 bases lay between the germline ends. The CDR3 is 15 residues long. The germline CDR1 and CDR2 sequences are SGHVS and FQNEAQ. CDR3 sequence reads: CASSYRRDINEKLFF. Written as DNA, the CDR3 is TGTGCCAGCAGCTACCGGAGGGACATTAATGAAAAACTGTTTTTT.